This paragraph reports one TCR beta chain. A junction end diverges from the germline sequence, so it may reflect a read error. Treatment described: some 20 received Ad26.COV2.S at low or high dose, single or two shots; several received placebo; per-sample allocation not given. Following the first vaccine or placebo injection, samples were taken on day 63. The data stem from a study of Ad26.COV2.S vaccination and SARS-CoV-2 variants. Study information: Participant was drawn from the COV1001 Ad26.COV2.S trial arm. Recipients of Ad26.COV2.S got it intramuscularly, once or twice 56 days apart.

Germline V CDR1 and CDR2: SSHAT, FNYEAQ (reference sequence). The CDR3 is 17 residues long. Sequencing used immunoSEQ multiplex PCR; TCRdb keeps in-frame clones, though not all of them. The sample lists a few hundred thousand clones, roughly 90% seen once, with 12% in the top ten. This specimen was peripheral blood, taken in a trial of Ad26.COV2.S vaccine versus placebo. V usage is TRBV7-7 and J usage is TRBJ2-5; D may be TRBD1 or TRBD2 (5 bases each). The receptor comes from a person between 18 and 65 years old who received the Ad26.COV2.S COVID-19 vaccine or a placebo. The CDR3 bases are TGTGCTAGCAGCCCTACCGGGGACGGAGGTTGGCAAGAGACCCAGTACTTC. Encoded protein: CASSPTGDGGWQETQYF.